The T cell receptor (beta chain) described here comes from a study of cytomegalovirus exposure and HLA in healthy donors. Whole-study results and caveats: According to the study, roughly 160 TCR beta chains were cytomegalovirus-associated. Later work found that TCR association rates differed between HLA loci; DRB1 had the most and HLA-C the fewest.

With regard to this clone: Its antigen is still unknown.

The V gene lost 0 bases and the J gene lost 4 bases, with 7 bases spanning the gap. Germline V gene data show CDR1 as SGHDT and CDR2 as YYEEEE. The CDR3 is made up of 13 amino acids. It was with 60 Vbeta and 13 Jbeta primers that the PCR ran. How the authors handled the data: In a later analysis, of 70 million to 85 million unique beta chains, roughly 11 million appeared in at least two donors. Using immunoSEQ multiplex PCR, the repertoire was profiled, and TCRdb retains in-frame clones only, with some absent. V, J and clone size reflect that table, while D and trimming were determined from the DNA. The sample contains under 150,000 clones, under 80% of which appear only once.

The receptor comes from a woman aged 40 to 49 in good health and CMV-seropositive. The sample consisted of PBMCs. The V and J genes are TRBV5-6 and TRBJ1-1; D is unresolved. DNA for the CDR3: TGTGCCAGCAGCTTGGGCGGGCGCACTGAAGCTTTCTTT. Protein: CASSLGGRTEAFF. The whole variable domain, remainder taken from reference TRBV5-6 and TRBJ1-1, is DAGVTQSPTHLIKTRGQQVTLRCSPKSGHDTVSWYQQALGQGPQFIFQYYEEEERQRGNFPDRFSGHQFPNYSSELNVNALLLGDSALYLCASSLGGRTEAFFGQGTRLTVV.